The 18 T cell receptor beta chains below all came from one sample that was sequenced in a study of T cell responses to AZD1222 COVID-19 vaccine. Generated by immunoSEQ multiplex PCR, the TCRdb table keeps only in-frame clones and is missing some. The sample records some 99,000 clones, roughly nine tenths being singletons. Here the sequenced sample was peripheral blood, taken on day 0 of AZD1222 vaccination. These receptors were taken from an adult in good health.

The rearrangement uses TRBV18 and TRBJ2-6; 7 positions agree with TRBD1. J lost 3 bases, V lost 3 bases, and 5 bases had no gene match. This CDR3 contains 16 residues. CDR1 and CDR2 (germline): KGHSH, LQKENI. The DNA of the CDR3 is TGTGCCAGCTCACCGACAGGGAGCAATGGGGCCAACGTCCTGACTTTC. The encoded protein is CASSPTGSNGANVLTF.

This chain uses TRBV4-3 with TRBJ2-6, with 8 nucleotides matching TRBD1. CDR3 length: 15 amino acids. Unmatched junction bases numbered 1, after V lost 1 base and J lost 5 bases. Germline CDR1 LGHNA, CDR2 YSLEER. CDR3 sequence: CASSQGTGRANVLTF. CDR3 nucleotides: TGCGCCAGCAGCCAAGGGACAGGGAGGGCCAACGTCCTGACTTTC.

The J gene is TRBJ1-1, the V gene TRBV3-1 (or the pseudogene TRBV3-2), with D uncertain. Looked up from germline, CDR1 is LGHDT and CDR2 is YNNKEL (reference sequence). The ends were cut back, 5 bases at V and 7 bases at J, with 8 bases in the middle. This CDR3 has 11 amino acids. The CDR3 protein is CASSKGFEAFF. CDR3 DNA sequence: TGTGCCAGCAGCAAGGGATTTGAAGCTTTCTTT.

For the CDR3, the DNA is TGTGCCAGCAGGGGACAGGGCTCTGGAAACACCATATATTTT. Residues: CASRGQGSGNTIYF. The rearrangement links TRBV5-6 to TRBJ1-3; 9 bases map to TRBD1. V trimming: 5 bases; J trimming: 0 bases; junction bases outside the gene matches: 0. The germline V gene has CDR1 SGHDT and CDR2 YYEEEE. The CDR3 has 14 residues.

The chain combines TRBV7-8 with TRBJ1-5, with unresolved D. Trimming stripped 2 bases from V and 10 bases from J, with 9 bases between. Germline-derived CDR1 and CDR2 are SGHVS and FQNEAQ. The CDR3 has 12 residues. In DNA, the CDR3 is TGTGCCAGCAGCTTAAAGGAGATTCCCCAGCATTTT. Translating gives CASSLKEIPQHF.

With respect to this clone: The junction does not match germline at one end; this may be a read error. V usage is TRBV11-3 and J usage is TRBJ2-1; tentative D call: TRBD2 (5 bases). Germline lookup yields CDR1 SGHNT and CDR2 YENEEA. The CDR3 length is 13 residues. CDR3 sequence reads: CASSLGLFNKQFF. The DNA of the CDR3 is TGTGCCAGCAGCTTAGGACTATTCAATAAGCAGTTCTTC.

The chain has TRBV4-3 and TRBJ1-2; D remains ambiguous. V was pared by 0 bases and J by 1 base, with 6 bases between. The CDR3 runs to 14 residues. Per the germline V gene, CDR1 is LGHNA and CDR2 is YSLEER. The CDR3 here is CASSQDGNNYGYTF. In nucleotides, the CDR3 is TGCGCCAGCAGCCAAGACGGGAATAACTATGGCTACACCTTC.

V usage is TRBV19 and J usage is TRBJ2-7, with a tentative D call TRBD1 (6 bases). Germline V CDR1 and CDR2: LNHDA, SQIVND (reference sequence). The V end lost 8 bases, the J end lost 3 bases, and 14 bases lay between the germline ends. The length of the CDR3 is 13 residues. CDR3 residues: CASPDSPNYEQYF. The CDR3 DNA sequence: TGTGCCAGTCCGGACAGCCCCAACTACGAGCAGTACTTC.

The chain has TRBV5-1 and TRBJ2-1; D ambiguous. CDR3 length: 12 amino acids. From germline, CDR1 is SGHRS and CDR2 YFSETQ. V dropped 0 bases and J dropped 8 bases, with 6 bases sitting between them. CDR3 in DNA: TGCGCCAGCAGCTTGGGAGCAGATGAGCAGTTCTTC. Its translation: CASSLGADEQFF.

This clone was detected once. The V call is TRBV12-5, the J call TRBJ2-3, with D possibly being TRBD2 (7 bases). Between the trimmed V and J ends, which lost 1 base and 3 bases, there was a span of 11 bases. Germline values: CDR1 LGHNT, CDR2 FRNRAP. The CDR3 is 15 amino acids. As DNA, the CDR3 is TGTGCTAGTGGTTTGGACGGGGGGCGGACAGATACGCAGTATTTT. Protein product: CASGLDGGRTDTQYF.

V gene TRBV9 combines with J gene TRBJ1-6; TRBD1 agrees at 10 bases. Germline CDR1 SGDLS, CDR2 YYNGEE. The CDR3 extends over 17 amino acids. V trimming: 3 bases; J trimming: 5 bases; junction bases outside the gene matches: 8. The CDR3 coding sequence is TGTGCCAGCAGCGACCGAAGGACAGGGGGGGATAATTCACCCCTCCACTTT. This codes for CASSDRRTGGDNSPLHF.

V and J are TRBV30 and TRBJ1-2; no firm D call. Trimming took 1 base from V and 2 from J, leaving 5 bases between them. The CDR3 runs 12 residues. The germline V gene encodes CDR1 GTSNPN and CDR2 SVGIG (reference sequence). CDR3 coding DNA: TGTGCCTGGAGTGAGGGAAACTATGGCTACACCTTC. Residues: CAWSEGNYGYTF.

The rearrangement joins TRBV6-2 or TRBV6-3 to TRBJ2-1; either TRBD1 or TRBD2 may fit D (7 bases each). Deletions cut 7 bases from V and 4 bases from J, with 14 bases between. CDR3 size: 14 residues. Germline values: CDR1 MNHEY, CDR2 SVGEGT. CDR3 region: CASNPGGVYNEQFF. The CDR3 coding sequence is TGTGCCAGCAACCCAGGGGGGGTATACAATGAGCAGTTCTTC.

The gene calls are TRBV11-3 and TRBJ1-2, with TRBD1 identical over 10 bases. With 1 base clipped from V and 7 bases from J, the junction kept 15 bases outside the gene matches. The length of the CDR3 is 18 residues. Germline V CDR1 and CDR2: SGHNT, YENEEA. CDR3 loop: CASSLGPPPGTGEFGYTF. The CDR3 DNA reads TGTGCCAGCAGCTTAGGCCCCCCCCCGGGGACAGGGGAATTTGGCTACACCTTC. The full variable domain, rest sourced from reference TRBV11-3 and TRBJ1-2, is EAGVVQSPRYKIIEKKQPVAFWCNPISGHNTLYWYLQNLGQGPELLIRYENEEAVDDSQLPKDRFSAERLKGVDSTLKIQPAELGDSAVYLCASSLGPPPGTGEFGYTFGSGTRLTVV.

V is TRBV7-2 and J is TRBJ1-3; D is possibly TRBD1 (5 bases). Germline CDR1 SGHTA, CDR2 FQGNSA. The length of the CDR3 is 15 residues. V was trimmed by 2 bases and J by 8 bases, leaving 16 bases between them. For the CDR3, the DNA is TGTGCCAGCAGCTTATCGGTGGGGGGGTTAGACACCATATATTTT. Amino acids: CASSLSVGGLDTIYF. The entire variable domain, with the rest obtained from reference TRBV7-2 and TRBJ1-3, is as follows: GAGVSQSPSNKVTEKGKDVELRCDPISGHTALYWYRQSLGQGLEFLIYFQGNSAPDKSGLPSDRFSAERTGGSVSTLTIQRTQQEDSAVYLCASSLSVGGLDTIYFGEGSWLTVV.

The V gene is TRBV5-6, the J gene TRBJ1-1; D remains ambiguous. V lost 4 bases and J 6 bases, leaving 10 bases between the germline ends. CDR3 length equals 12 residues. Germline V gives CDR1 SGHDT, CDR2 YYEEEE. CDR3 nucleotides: TGTGCCAGCAGCCGGGTTGCTTCTGAAGCTTTCTTT. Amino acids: CASSRVASEAFF.

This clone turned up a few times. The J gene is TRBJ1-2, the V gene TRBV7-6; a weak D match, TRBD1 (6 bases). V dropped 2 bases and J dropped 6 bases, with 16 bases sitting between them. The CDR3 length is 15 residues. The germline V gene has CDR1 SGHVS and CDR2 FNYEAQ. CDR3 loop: CASSLLDSPLDGYTF. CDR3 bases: TGTGCCAGCAGCTTACTGGACAGCCCCCTTGATGGCTACACCTTC.

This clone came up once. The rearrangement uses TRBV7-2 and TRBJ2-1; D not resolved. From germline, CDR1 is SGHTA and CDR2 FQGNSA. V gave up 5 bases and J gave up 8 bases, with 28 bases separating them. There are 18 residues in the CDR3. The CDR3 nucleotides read TGTGCCAGCAGCCCCTACTTCATGGGCGAATCATCGGGTCATGAGCAGTTCTTC. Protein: CASSPYFMGESSGHEQFF.